The source of this T cell receptor (beta chain) is a study of PD-L1 blockade in urothelial cancer. The time point was: pretreatment peripheral blood. There are 15 residues in the CDR3. The V segment lost 5 bases and the J segment 0 bases; nucleotides outside the gene matches: 7. The germline V gene encodes CDR1 SGHVS and CDR2 FQNEAQ. The assay was immunoSEQ multiplex PCR, and TCRdb's table has in-frame clones only and misses some. The sample lists approximately 45,000 clones, approximately 78% occurring once. The input for sequencing was PBMCs, taken around atezolizumab (anti-PD-L1) treatment. The gene calls are TRBV7-8 and TRBJ2-7; 7 positions match TRBD2. The origin of this receptor is a man aged 50 to 60 with urothelial cancer. The CDR3 nucleotides are TGTGCCAGCAGCCCTAGCGGAGTACCCTCCTACGAGCAGTACTTC. Translating gives CASSPSGVPSYEQYF.